This TCR beta chain is drawn from a study of blood T cell repertoires in COVID-19. Study details: T cells, B-cell-depleted T cells, or PBMCs supplied cDNA or gDNA.

Cohort assignment relied on participant-reported clinical history. As originally analysed: Using reference gene primer amplification, nucleated cell counts were estimated. Here immunoSEQ multiplex PCR was the method, and the copy in TCRdb shows in-frame clones only, minus some. V, J and clone size derive from that table, while D and trimming were established from the DNA sequence. The sample shows around 300,000 clones, around 91% of them seen only once. This clone was seen only once. The CDR3 is 17 residues long. This rearrangement joins TRBV21-1 to TRBJ1-1; the table's D call, TRBD1, was not checked against the DNA. TRBV21-1 corresponds to a pseudogene. The origin of this receptor is a woman aged 18-29 years with acute COVID-19. The material sequenced was PBMCs or T cells enriched from blood (not recorded which). CDR3: CASSNLIRTVPFTEAFF. CDR3 DNA: TGTGCCAGCAGCAACCTTATCCGGACAGTTCCCTTCACTGAAGCTTTCTTT.